The 24 T cell receptor beta chains below come from one sample, sequenced in a study of T cells in Graves' hyperthyroidism and ophthalmopathy. Amplification yielded TCR beta CDR3 regions, with RNA transcripts as the source. With the HTBI primer set, the TCR CDR3 went through a first round of RT-PCR. TCRdb used MiXCR to reprocess the multiplex PCR reads, holding one entry per CDR3 protein. Of approximately 610,000 distinct CDR3 sequences listed, roughly 15% are singletons. What was sequenced was blood. The receptors shown here come from a woman in her thirties or forties with Graves' ophthalmopathy.

In its sample, this clonotype was seen many times. The rearrangement links TRBV11-2 to TRBJ2-7, with D tentatively TRBD2 (6 bases). CDR3 length: 14 amino acids. In germline, CDR1 is SGHAT, CDR2 FQNNGV. V lost 5 bases, J lost 5 bases, and 16 bases lay in between. CDR3: CASSRDAGRDEQYF. CDR3 sequence (DNA): TGTGCCAGCAGCCGGGACGCGGGACGGGACGAGCAGTACTTC.

This clonotype was recorded at least ten times. The rearrangement links TRBV27 to TRBJ2-7; D is undetermined. The V gene lost 1 base and the J gene lost 6 bases, with 16 bases spanning the gap. Germline V gene sequence: CDR1 MNHEY, CDR2 SMNVEV (reference sequence). The CDR3 has 15 amino acids. CDR3 residues: CASSLFGPRRSEQYF. CDR3 coding DNA: TGTGCCAGCAGTTTATTCGGGCCCAGGCGGAGCGAGCAGTACTTC.

This clonotype was counted at least ten times. This chain uses TRBV28 with TRBJ1-2; perhaps TRBD1 as D (6 bases). Germline loops: CDR1 MDHEN, CDR2 SYDVKM. This CDR3 contains 15 residues. The V gene lost 5 bases and the J gene lost 0 bases, with 13 bases spanning the gap. The CDR3 protein is CASSPSDRTNYGYTF. The CDR3 coding sequence is TGTGCCAGCAGTCCCTCTGACAGGACTAACTATGGCTACACCTTC.

This clonotype was counted many times. The genes are TRBV7-6 and TRBJ1-3, with 9 bases fitting TRBD1. Germline V gene lookup returns CDR1 SGHVS and CDR2 FNYEAQ. V shed 2 bases, J shed 4 bases, and the junction held 6 bases outside the gene matches. The CDR3 has 16 residues. The CDR3 region is CASSLYAGTGGNTIYF. The CDR3 DNA reads as TGTGCCAGCAGCTTATACGCCGGGACAGGGGGAAACACCATATATTTT.

The sample holds many counts of this clonotype. The V gene is TRBV29-1, the J gene TRBJ2-5; 10 bases align to TRBD2. The trim removed 0 bases at V and 5 bases at J, leaving 9 bases unmatched. Germline V gene lookup returns CDR1 SQVTM and CDR2 ANQGSEA. The CDR3 has 16 residues. The DNA of the CDR3 is TGCAGCGTTGAAGAGAGAGGGGCTAGCGGGAGCGAGACCCAGTACTTC. This codes for CSVEERGASGSETQYF.

In this sample, this clonotype turned up many times. V gene TRBV12-5 combines with J gene TRBJ2-7; 7 nucleotides line up with TRBD2. Germline V CDR1 and CDR2: LGHNT, FRNRAP. V gave up 2 bases and J gave up 3 bases; unmatched junction bases: 4. This CDR3 region has 14 residues. CDR3 sequence (DNA): TGTGCTAGTGGTTTGCGGGACTACGACTACGAGCAGTACTTC. Translated, it gives CASGLRDYDYEQYF.

In its sample, this clonotype was seen many times. The rearrangement links TRBV12-3 or TRBV12-4 to TRBJ1-3, with unresolved D. The CDR3 consists of 13 residues. The germline V and J ends were trimmed by 6 bases and 0 bases, with 6 bases remaining between them. CDR3 nucleotide sequence: TGTGCCAGCAGCGGTCCCTCTGGAAACACCATATATTTT. It translates to CASSGPSGNTIYF.

This clonotype has just a few counts. This chain joins TRBV30 and TRBJ2-1; 14 positions match TRBD2. J gave up 11 bases and V 7 bases, and 10 bases lay outside the gene matches. The CDR3 sequence is 14 residues long. Germline values: CDR1 GTSNPN, CDR2 SVGIG (reference sequence). The CDR3 DNA sequence: TGTGCCTCGACTGGGACTAGCGGGAGAAGGAAGCAGTTCTTC. It specifies CASTGTSGRRKQFF.

This clonotype was recorded many times. The V call is TRBV7-8, the J call TRBJ2-2, with 11 positions matching TRBD2. V shed 6 bases and J 4 bases; nucleotides not matched to a gene: 4. The CDR3 consists of 15 residues. Germline V gives CDR1 SGHVS, CDR2 FQNEAQ. The CDR3 DNA reads TGTGCCAGCAGACTAGCGGGAGCTCTCACCGGGGAGCTGTTTTTT. This encodes CASRLAGALTGELFF. Complete variable domain (other parts from reference TRBV7-8 and TRBJ2-2): GAGVSQSPRYKVAKRGQDVALRCDPISGHVSLFWYQQALGQGPEFLTYFQNEAQLDKSGLPSDRFFAERPEGSVSTLKIQRTQQEDSAVYLCASRLAGALTGELFFGEGSRLTVL.

This clonotype was detected only a few times. The V gene is TRBV5-1, the J gene TRBJ1-1; D is ambiguous. V lost 1 base and J 5 bases, leaving 9 bases between the germline ends. Germline CDR1 and CDR2: SGHRS and YFSETQ. The CDR3 covers 13 residues. In DNA, the CDR3 is TGCGCCAGCAGCTTGTTCGACTGGACTGAAGCTTTCTTT. Amino acid sequence: CASSLFDWTEAFF.

The chain has TRBV5-1 and TRBJ2-5; 8 positions match TRBD1. From germline, CDR1 is SGHRS and CDR2 YFSETQ. Unmatched junction bases numbered 10, after V lost 4 bases and J lost 2 bases. This CDR3 region has 16 residues. The CDR3 loop is CASSQDGQGGQETQYF. CDR3 in DNA: TGCGCCAGCAGCCAGGATGGACAGGGTGGGCAAGAGACCCAGTACTTC.

This clonotype was seen at least ten times. The chain employs TRBV12-3 or TRBV12-4 and TRBJ2-5; D is unclear. Trimming removed 1 base at V and 5 bases at J, with 8 bases between. The CDR3 is made up of 13 amino acids. DNA of the CDR3: TGTGCCAGCAGTTTAGGATTTGGGGAGACCCAGTACTTC. Encoded protein: CASSLGFGETQYF.

Regarding this clonotype: The conserved closing phenylalanine or tryptophan is absent in this CDR3, likely reflecting a read error. This sequence joins TRBV27 and TRBJ2-7; 14 bases line up with TRBD2. Germline V CDR1 and CDR2: MNHEY, SMNVEV (reference sequence). The J segment lost 6 bases and the V segment lost 3 bases, leaving 10 bases of the junction unmatched. The CDR3 consists of 17 residues. The CDR3 coding sequence is TGTGCCAGCAGTTTCATCGGGACTAGCGGGAGAGAGGGCGAGCAGTACCTC. Its protein is CASSFIGTSGREGEQYL.

This chain links TRBV3-1 with TRBJ1-2, with D perhaps TRBD1 (5 bases). The CDR3 has 16 residues. CDR1 LGHDT and CDR2 YNNKEL come from the germline V gene (reference sequence). V lost 0 bases, J lost 5 bases, and 16 bases lay in between. CDR3 DNA: TGTGCCAGCAGCCAAGATGCCCTCGGGGCTTTATATGGCTACACCTTC. Translating it yields CASSQDALGALYGYTF.

J is TRBJ2-5 and V is TRBV5-1, with 9 nucleotides matching TRBD2. J lost 1 base, V lost 5 bases, and 3 bases had no gene match. This CDR3 is 14 amino acids long. Germline values: CDR1 SGHRS, CDR2 YFSETQ. CDR3: CASRVLAGQETQYF. The CDR3, as DNA: TGCGCCAGCAGGGTACTAGCGGGCCAAGAGACCCAGTACTTC.

At least ten counts were recorded for this clonotype. The J gene is TRBJ1-1, the V gene TRBV29-1; D uncertain. This CDR3 is built from 14 residues. CDR1 SQVTM and CDR2 ANQGSEA come from the germline V gene. V was trimmed by 8 bases and J by 5 bases, leaving 21 bases between them. DNA for the CDR3: TGCAGCACCTCGGGATCAACGGAGGGTACTGAAGCTTTCTTT. Translated: CSTSGSTEGTEAFF. Based on the CDR3 plus reference TRBV29-1 and TRBJ1-1, the full variable domain is SAVISQKPSRDICQRGTSLTIQCQVDSQVTMMFWYRQQPGQSLTLIATANQGSEATYESGFVIDKFPISRPNLTFSTLTVSNMSPEDSSIYLCSTSGSTEGTEAFFGQGTRLTVV.

This clonotype was counted between two and nine times. The rearrangement joins TRBV3-1 to TRBJ1-2; 8 nucleotides align to TRBD1. Germline CDR1 reads LGHDT; CDR2 reads YNNKEL (reference sequence). The length of the CDR3 is 15 residues. With 2 bases clipped from V and 1 base from J, the junction kept 3 bases outside the gene matches. The CDR3: CASSQTGQGNYGYTF. In nucleotides, the CDR3 is TGTGCCAGCAGCCAAACCGGACAGGGTAACTATGGCTACACCTTC.

This clonotype was found many times. V usage is TRBV12-3 or TRBV12-4 and J usage is TRBJ1-2; D remains ambiguous. The CDR3 consists of 13 residues. V dropped 6 bases and J dropped 3 bases, with 11 bases sitting between them. CDR3 sequence reads: CASSSTPYYGYTF. DNA of the CDR3: TGTGCCAGCAGCAGCACACCTTACTATGGCTACACCTTC.

This clonotype occurred many times. This CDR3 is CAWNDKGRSYEQYF. The CDR3 DNA reads as TGTGCCTGGAACGACAAGGGCCGCTCCTACGAGCAGTACTTC. V usage is TRBV30 and J usage is TRBJ2-7; D uncertain. The germline V gene encodes CDR1 GTSNPN and CDR2 SVGIG (reference sequence). V was pared by 4 bases and J by 0 bases, with 13 bases between. This CDR3 spans 14 amino acids. Full variable domain (missing parts from reference TRBV30 and TRBJ2-7): SQTIHQWPATLVQPVGSPLSLECTVEGTSNPNLYWYRQAAGRGLQLLFYSVGIGQISSEVPQNLSASRPQDRQFILSSKKLLLSDSGFYLCAWNDKGRSYEQYFGPGTRLTVT.

This clonotype was seen only a few times. The chain combines TRBV28 with TRBJ1-2, with D possibly being TRBD1 (5 bases). The CDR3 covers 15 residues. Trimming took off 4 bases at V and 1 base at J, with 13 bases between the two ends. Germline V gives CDR1 MDHEN, CDR2 SYDVKM. CDR3 nucleotides: TGTGCCAGCAGTTCCCCCGGGGGAAATAACTATGGCTACACCTTC. This codes for CASSSPGGNNYGYTF.

The chain combines TRBV14 with TRBJ2-7; D is uncertain. From germline, CDR1 is SGHDN and CDR2 FVKESK. With 4 bases removed from V and 1 base from J, the gap between germline ends came to 11 bases. The CDR3 is 14 residues long. The CDR3 region is CASSRSDGSYEQYF. The CDR3 DNA is TGTGCCAGCAGCCGTTCGGACGGATCCTACGAGCAGTACTTC.

The chain combines TRBV7-8 with TRBJ1-2; D possibly corresponds to TRBD1 (6 bases). The CDR3 sequence is 16 residues long. Trimming cost V 3 bases and J 6 bases, with 20 bases left between them. Per germline, CDR1 SGHVS and CDR2 FQNEAQ. The DNA of the CDR3 is TGTGCCAGCAGCTTCATAGCGGGGGGGGCATCGGATGGCTACACCTTC. This gives the protein CASSFIAGGASDGYTF.

The genes are TRBV6-1 and TRBJ2-2, with 11 nucleotides matching TRBD1. Germline V gene data show CDR1 as MNHNS and CDR2 as SASEGT. This CDR3 has 16 amino acids. V trimming: 5 bases; J trimming: 5 bases; junction bases outside the gene matches: 7. The CDR3 DNA sequence: TGTGCCAGCAGTCATGGACAGGGGGCTGGGACCGGGGAGCTGTTTTTT. Translated, it gives CASSHGQGAGTGELFF.

The chain links TRBV24-1 to TRBJ2-3; 12 nucleotides line up with TRBD2. V shed 1 base and J 2 bases; nucleotides not matched to a gene: 12. CDR3 length: 20 residues. Germline V gene data show CDR1 as KGHDR and CDR2 as SFDVKD. CDR3 loop: CATSDFGLAGSKRNTDTQYF. The CDR3 DNA is TGTGCCACCAGTGATTTCGGACTAGCGGGGTCTAAAAGGAACACAGATACGCAGTATTTT.